Presented here are 6 T cell receptor beta chains from one specimen sequenced in a study of T cell clones after liver transplantation. The method was immunoSEQ multiplex PCR; TCRdb's version includes in-frame clones alone and lacks a portion of them. Among more than 95,000 clones, over 75% were seen once, and the ten largest hold 0.83%. The source material was CD4+ T cells from blood, sampled 12 months after liver transplant. These receptors were collected from a human patient who received a liver transplant. Some T cells here may be from the graft donor.

The chain combines TRBV28 with TRBJ2-3; D is uncertain. This CDR3 is built from 15 residues. CDR1 and CDR2 from the germline V gene are MDHEN and SYDVKM. Trimming removed 6 bases at V and 4 bases at J, with 17 bases between. CDR3 protein: CASSPPHSGSDTQYF. Here the CDR3 DNA reads TGTGCCAGCAGCCCCCCCCACAGTGGATCAGATACGCAGTATTTT.

The chain carries TRBV4-1 and TRBJ2-7; the D gene is possibly TRBD2 (5 bases). There are 12 residues in the CDR3. V lost 1 base to trimming and J lost 4 bases, with 5 bases between them. Germline lookup yields CDR1 MGHRA and CDR2 YSYEKL. In DNA, the CDR3 is TGCGCCAGCAGCCAAGGGAGGTACGAGCAGTACTTC. It translates to CASSQGRYEQYF.

V and J are TRBV6-5 and TRBJ2-1; the match to TRBD2 covers 7 bases. After removal of 8 bases from V and 9 bases from J, the junction contained 13 bases not matched to a gene. Germline loops: CDR1 MNHEY, CDR2 SVGAGI. The CDR3 spans 14 residues. The CDR3 DNA follows: TGTGCCAGCGGAACTAAAGGGACTAATGGTGAGCAGTTCTTC. Translating it yields CASGTKGTNGEQFF.

This chain uses TRBV27 with TRBJ2-3; 14 bases map to TRBD2. Trimming at V came to 4 bases and at J to 7 bases, leaving 4 bases not matched to a gene. Germline CDR1 and CDR2: MNHEY and SMNVEV (reference sequence). The CDR3 extends over 15 amino acids. CDR3 bases: TGTGCCAGCAGTTCCGGGACTAGCGGGAGAAATACGCAGTATTTT. Its protein product is CASSSGTSGRNTQYF.

The chain is built from TRBV10-3 and TRBJ2-7; 8 positions match TRBD1. This CDR3 is built from 14 residues. Per the germline V gene, CDR1 is ENHRY and CDR2 is SYGVKD. J lost 5 bases, V lost 6 bases, and 9 bases had no gene match. The CDR3 here is CAIRTGTGLDEQYF. The CDR3, as DNA: TGTGCCATCAGGACCGGGACAGGTCTTGACGAGCAGTACTTC.

The genes are TRBV19 and TRBJ2-7; possible D gene TRBD2, 6 bases. CDR1 is LNHDA, CDR2 SQIVND, per germline (reference sequence). This CDR3 is 13 amino acids long. The V end was cut by 8 bases, the J end by 2 bases, with 13 bases between. The CDR3 region is CASSGTVPYEQYF. For the CDR3, the DNA is TGTGCCAGTTCCGGGACTGTCCCCTACGAGCAGTACTTC.